The present entry profiles one TCR beta chain with its context. Its antigen is unidentified. The data stem from a study of T cell responses to AZD1222 COVID-19 vaccine. General study results and limits: AZD1222 recipients seropositive at baseline numbered only 6 or 7. Receipt of two AZD1222 doses was followed by a rise in Spike-specific TCR breadth and depth. Reportedly, nearly half of unique spike TCRs recognized epitopes outside B.1.351/B.1.1.7 mutations. White British people made up most donors, females outnumbered males, and clonal diversity was possibly underestimated.

CDR3 length: 16 residues. Trimming cost V 2 bases and J 1 base, with 14 bases left between them. The germline V gene has CDR1 MGHRA and CDR2 YSYEKL. TCRdb keeps only in-frame clones here, not all; method: immunoSEQ multiplex PCR. Found here are some 200,000 clones, 85% to 95% of them singletons; the top ten hold around 9.3%. The sequence was obtained from an adult in good health. The source material was peripheral blood, sampled on day 0 of AZD1222 vaccination. The chain uses TRBV4-1 and TRBJ1-1; D uncertain. The CDR3 DNA reads TGCGCCAGCAGCCAAAATCGAATTCTGGAGAACACTGAAGCTTTCTTT. Encoded protein: CASSQNRILENTEAFF.